This T cell receptor beta chain is drawn from a study of T cell repertoires in cytomegalovirus infection. Study in general: Indications of both CMV infection and matching HLA type were provided by public TCR beta signatures.

MiXCR, run by TCRdb on the reads, gives a single entry per CDR3 protein. The sample includes approximately 750,000 distinct CDR3 sequences, 35% of them seen just once. The V gene end was trimmed by 6 bases and the J gene end by 1 base; junction bases not matched to a gene: 8. Per germline, CDR1 MDHEN and CDR2 SYDVKM. The CDR3 totals 15 residues. This chain connects TRBV28 to TRBJ1-1; 7 bases fit TRBD1. Sequenced material: PBMCs. This sequence originates from a human donor in good health (CMV status not recorded). Some clones in this sample may be carry-over from other donors' samples. CDR3 loop: CASSLPQGGNTEAFF. CDR3 in DNA: TGTGCCAGCAGCCTACCCCAGGGGGGGAACACTGAAGCTTTCTTT.